What follows are 24 T cell receptor beta chains derived from one specimen sequenced in a study of CD8+CD57+ T cells in acquired aplastic anemia. The use of genomic DNA as template underpinned the TCR beta VDJ and CDR3 profiling. A single record per CDR3 protein comes from TCRdb applying MiXCR to the reads. The sample has approximately 150,000 distinct CDR3 sequences; under 55% are singletons. Before being chosen for sequencing, patients had shown CD8+CD57+ cell expansion by flow cytometry. Sample: sorted CD4+, CD8+, or CD8+CD57+ T cells (not recorded which) from PBMCs. Receptor source: a human donor with aplastic anemia.

The chain couples TRBV11-3 to TRBJ2-6; 12 bases align to TRBD1. Germline assignment: CDR1 SGHNT and CDR2 YENEEA. The CDR3 spans 17 residues. Germline trimming cut 5 bases from V and 3 bases from J; bases unmatched to any gene: 5. In nucleotides, the CDR3 is TGTGCCAGCAGCCCGGGACAGGGGGCCGATGGGGCCAACGTCCTGACTTTC. The encoded protein is CASSPGQGADGANVLTF.

This clonotype was detected ten times or more. This chain connects TRBV27 to TRBJ2-7; 7 bases align to TRBD2. The length of the CDR3 is 14 residues. The J segment lost 5 bases and the V segment lost 7 bases, leaving 11 bases of the junction unmatched. Germline CDR1 MNHEY, CDR2 SMNVEV (reference sequence). The DNA of the CDR3 is TGTGCCAGCACCAAGAGGGAGGGTTCCGACGAGCAGTACTTC. It is translated as CASTKREGSDEQYF.

The gene calls are TRBV2 and TRBJ2-2; TRBD1 matches 7 bases. Germline lookup yields CDR1 SNHLY and CDR2 FYNNEI. After removal of 9 bases from V and 2 bases from J, the junction contained 9 bases not matched to a gene. CDR3 length: 15 residues. The CDR3 loop is CASINGDSNTGELFF. DNA of the CDR3: TGTGCCAGTATAAATGGGGACAGTAACACCGGGGAGCTGTTTTTT.

The sample holds many counts of this clonotype. CDR3 sequence (DNA): TGTGCCAGCAGACGACAGGGGGTCGGTCAGCCCCAGCATTTT. Its translation is CASRRQGVGQPQHF. The chain joins TRBV12-3 or TRBV12-4 to TRBJ1-5; 9 positions agree with TRBD1. With V trimmed by 6 bases and J by 6 bases, 6 bases remained unmatched. The CDR3 covers 14 residues.

The chain is built from TRBV2 and TRBJ1-2, with unresolved D. Germline CDR1 reads SNHLY; CDR2 reads FYNNEI. Trimming took off 5 bases at V and 5 bases at J, with 12 bases between the two ends. The CDR3 has 13 residues. Here the CDR3 reads CASSPPDPYGYTF. The CDR3 region has the DNA TGTGCCAGCAGTCCTCCAGACCCTTATGGCTACACCTTC.

In this sample, this clonotype turned up a few times. A much bigger clone sits one base away, suggesting this may be a read error. V gene TRBV9 combines with J gene TRBJ1-3; D call uncertain. Germline assignment: CDR1 SGDLS and CDR2 YYNGEE. V lost 1 base and J 2 bases, leaving 10 bases between the germline ends. There are 15 residues in the CDR3. CDR3 sequence (DNA): TGTGCCAGCAGCGTATTTCTTCGGCCTGGAAACACCATATATTTT. As protein: CASSVFLRPGNTIYF.

This clonotype was counted at least ten times. The chain uses TRBV24-1 and TRBJ2-7, with D possibly being TRBD2 (5 bases). Trimming pared 8 bases from V and 0 bases from J, leaving 10 bases between. There are 13 residues in the CDR3. Per germline, CDR1 KGHDR and CDR2 SFDVKD. CDR3 region: CATTLAGSYEQYF. CDR3 nucleotides: TGTGCCACCACCCTGGCGGGCTCCTACGAGCAGTACTTC.

V and J are TRBV19 and TRBJ2-7; D not certain. The V end was cut by 1 base, the J end by 1 base, with 11 bases between. CDR3 length: 15 residues. Germline values: CDR1 LNHDA, CDR2 SQIVND (reference sequence). The CDR3 spells CASSIGVMDSYEQYF. The CDR3 DNA reads as TGTGCCAGTAGTATAGGAGTAATGGATTCCTACGAGCAGTACTTC.

The chain uses TRBV6-5 and TRBJ2-7; perhaps D is TRBD1 or TRBD2 (7 bases each). Deletions cut 0 bases from V and 6 bases from J, with 12 bases between. CDR3 length equals 14 residues. CDR1 is MNHEY and CDR2 is SVGAGI in the germline V gene. In DNA form, the CDR3 reads TGTGCCAGCAGTTACTCGACCAGGGGGGGCGAGCAGTACTTC. The encoded protein is CASSYSTRGGEQYF.

The table lists this clonotype with a few counts. The chain joins TRBV5-1 to TRBJ1-2, with 7 positions matching TRBD1. This CDR3 is 15 amino acids long. V lost 2 bases, J lost 4 bases, and 8 bases stayed unmatched. Germline CDR1 and CDR2: SGHRS and YFSETQ. CDR3 nucleotide sequence: TGCGCCAGCAGCTTAGGCAGGGGGTCCATCTATGGCTACACCTTC. Translated: CASSLGRGSIYGYTF.

The chain recombines TRBV11-1 with TRBJ2-1, with 9 nucleotides matching TRBD1. Germline loops: CDR1 SGHAT, CDR2 FQDESV (reference sequence). The CDR3 runs 14 residues. The ends lost 1 base at V and 6 bases at J; junction bases unmatched: 1. The CDR3 loop reads CASSLGGQGNEQFF. The CDR3, as DNA: TGTGCCAGCAGCTTAGGGGGACAGGGCAATGAGCAGTTCTTC.

In regard to this clonotype: One junction end disagrees with the germline gene, perhaps due to a read error. The V call is TRBV2, the J call TRBJ2-7; no reliable D call. Germline V gene lookup returns CDR1 SNHLY and CDR2 FYNNEI. The CDR3 consists of 11 residues. This CDR3 reads CASSEGIEQCF. The CDR3 nucleotides read TGTGCCAGCAGTGAGGGCATCGAACAGTGCTTC.

This clonotype was counted ten times or more. The chain has TRBV15 and TRBJ2-3, with 10 bases fitting TRBD2. V was pared by 5 bases and J by 4 bases, with 6 bases of the junction left unmatched. CDR3 length equals 15 residues. The germline gives CDR1 LNHNV, CDR2 YYDKDF (reference sequence). As DNA, the CDR3 is TGTGCCACCAGCCCAACTAGCGGGGTCCCAGATACGCAGTATTTT. The encoded protein is CATSPTSGVPDTQYF.

In this sample, this clonotype turned up a few times. The junction shows a germline mismatch at one end, possibly a read error. This sequence joins TRBV7-9 and TRBJ2-7; 8 bases fit TRBD2. The germline V gene has CDR1 SEHNR and CDR2 FQNEAQ (reference sequence). The CDR3 consists of 18 residues. The CDR3 region is CASSLETAGRGDPYGQYF. The CDR3 DNA sequence: TGTGCCAGCAGCTTAGAAACGGCAGGGCGGGGGGATCCCTACGGGCAGTACTTC.

This clonotype was observed at least ten times. The genes are TRBV18 and TRBJ2-7, with D unclear. Germline lookup yields CDR1 KGHSH and CDR2 LQKENI. The V end lost 3 bases, the J end lost 5 bases, and 11 bases lay between the germline ends. The CDR3 covers 13 residues. CDR3 nucleotides: TGTGCCAGCTCACCGTCTATTACGAACGAGCAGTACTTC. This gives the protein CASSPSITNEQYF.

This sequence joins TRBV10-3 and TRBJ2-7, with TRBD1 identical over 11 bases. Looked up from germline, CDR1 is ENHRY and CDR2 is SYGVKD. Trimming took 4 bases from V and 5 from J; bases not matched to a gene: 7. The CDR3 runs to 15 residues. The CDR3 nucleotides read TGTGCCATCAGTGGGCCGGACAGGGGGCGGAACGAGCAGTACTTC. Its translation is CAISGPDRGRNEQYF.

This chain uses TRBV3-1 with TRBJ2-4; tentatively, D is TRBD2 (5 bases). The CDR3 length is 13 residues. Per germline, CDR1 LGHDT and CDR2 YNNKEL (reference sequence). Trimming shortened V by 3 bases and J by 13 bases, and 16 bases separated the two germline ends. The CDR3 spells CASSQGAWQAQYF. The DNA for the CDR3 is TGTGCCAGCAGCCAGGGAGCGTGGCAGGCCCAGTACTTC.

The CDR3 region has the DNA TGTGCCAGTAGTGATCAGGGGGCGTGGGGGACAGATACGCAGTATTTT. As protein: CASSDQGAWGTDTQYF. The chain joins TRBV19 to TRBJ2-3; 8 positions match TRBD1. Per the germline V gene, CDR1 is LNHDA and CDR2 is SQIVND (reference sequence). With 5 bases clipped from V and 3 bases from J, the junction kept 10 bases outside the gene matches. The CDR3 is 16 amino acids.

This clonotype was seen a handful of times. V gene TRBV24-1 combines with J gene TRBJ2-1, with 9 bases that match TRBD1. The CDR3 spans 16 residues. CDR1 is KGHDR and CDR2 is SFDVKD in the germline V gene. V gave up 4 bases and J gave up 4 bases; unmatched junction bases: 7. The CDR3 sequence is CATSDPTGTGYNEQFF. In nucleotides, the CDR3 is TGTGCCACCAGTGACCCAACCGGGACAGGGTACAATGAGCAGTTCTTC.

This clonotype was detected ten times or more. The chain links TRBV9 to TRBJ1-5, with D tentatively TRBD1 (5 bases). Per the germline V gene, CDR1 is SGDLS and CDR2 is YYNGEE. Trimming left V 3 bases short and J 1 base short, with 8 bases between. The CDR3 consists of 14 residues. The CDR3 loop is CASSGDGSNQPQHF. CDR3 nucleotide sequence: TGTGCCAGCAGCGGGGACGGGAGCAATCAGCCCCAGCATTTT.

The sample holds a few counts of this clonotype. A much larger clone sits a single nucleotide away, making a read error possible. The J gene is TRBJ2-7, the V gene TRBV4-2, with D uncertain. CDR3 length equals 14 residues. Trimming cost V 5 bases and J 5 bases, with 16 bases left between them. Germline CDR1 is LGHNA and CDR2 is YNFKEQ. The CDR3 here is CASSSRPGENEQYF. The CDR3 region has the DNA TGTGCCAGCAGCTCCCGGCCTGGAGAGAACGAGCAGTACTTC.

The chain has TRBV2 and TRBJ1-1, with 8 bases fitting TRBD1. Losses at the gene ends were 6 bases for V and 0 bases for J; bases not matched to a gene: 3. Per germline, CDR1 SNHLY and CDR2 FYNNEI. This CDR3 has 14 amino acids. CDR3 DNA: TGTGCCAGCAGGGGGGGACAGGTGAACACTGAAGCTTTCTTT. It translates to CASRGGQVNTEAFF.

This clonotype was seen at least ten times. The V and J genes are TRBV11-1 and TRBJ2-7; 7 bases align to TRBD2. The germline CDR1 and CDR2 sequences are SGHAT and FQDESV (reference sequence). The CDR3 covers 16 residues. The V and J ends lost 2 bases and 5 bases, in that order; junction bases with no gene match: 12. In nucleotides, the CDR3 is TGTGCCAGCAGCTTATTGACTAGCACACTTACTAACGAGCAGTACTTC. Its protein is CASSLLTSTLTNEQYF. Full variable domain (missing parts from reference TRBV11-1 and TRBJ2-7): EAEVAQSPRYKITEKSQAVAFWCDPISGHATLYWYRQILGQGPELLVQFQDESVVDDSQLPKDRFSAERLKGVDSTLKIQPAELGDSAMYLCASSLLTSTLTNEQYFGPGTRLTVT.

J is TRBJ2-7 and V is TRBV7-2; TRBD2 agrees at 7 bases. The V gene end was trimmed by 8 bases and the J gene end by 6 bases; junction bases not matched to a gene: 7. Looked up from germline, CDR1 is SGHTA and CDR2 is FQGNSA. The CDR3 runs to 12 residues. The CDR3 spells CASHHGGSEQYF. The CDR3 DNA reads TGTGCCAGCCACCACGGGGGGTCCGAGCAGTACTTC.